The entry below gives a single T cell receptor beta chain sequence along with its context. The data derive from a study of blood T cell repertoires in COVID-19. Whole-study context: The cDNA or gDNA used as material had been derived from T cells, B-cell-depleted T cells, or PBMCs.

Original methodology: Using reference gene primer amplification, nucleated cell counts were estimated. Sequencing used immunoSEQ multiplex PCR; TCRdb keeps in-frame clones, though not all of them. The V and J calls and the clone size are those of that table, but D and trimming were determined from the DNA. The sample holds about 140,000 clones, roughly nine tenths seen once. V was cut by 1 base and J by 5 bases, with 9 bases left in between. Per the germline V gene, CDR1 is KGHSH and CDR2 is LQKENI. CDR3 length: 13 residues. The source of this sequence is a human donor in a cohort sampled during active COVID-19. The source material was peripheral blood. The chain is built from TRBV18 and TRBJ2-7; the D gene is possibly TRBD1 (6 bases). Here the CDR3 reads CASSPQQGHEQYF. The CDR3 DNA follows: TGTGCCAGCTCACCACAACAGGGCCACGAGCAGTACTTC. The complete variable domain, with remaining parts taken from reference TRBV18 and TRBJ2-7, reads NAGVMQNPRHLVRRRGQEARLRCSPMKGHSHVYWYRQLPEEGLKFMVYLQKENIIDESGMPKERFSAEFPKEGPSILRIQQVVRGDSAAYFCASSPQQGHEQYFGPGTRLTVT.